This record looks at one T cell receptor beta chain sequence and its context. V was pared by 0 bases and J by 7 bases, with 5 bases between. The CDR3 has 12 amino acids. Per germline, CDR1 SGHRS and CDR2 YFSETQ. This record belongs to a study of cytomegalovirus exposure and HLA in healthy donors. The PCR employed 60 Vbeta primers together with 13 Jbeta primers. The data were produced by immunoSEQ multiplex PCR, yet TCRdb's version contains in-frame clones alone and is incomplete. The table shows approximately 73,000 clones, with over 70% occurring only once. The genes are TRBV5-1 and TRBJ2-1; D remains ambiguous. This TCR was recovered from a woman between 40 and 55 years old in good health and CMV-seropositive. Sequencing used PBMCs. In nucleotides, the CDR3 is TGCGCCAGCAGCTTGGGAGTAAATGAGCAGTTCTTC. This encodes CASSLGVNEQFF. The full variable domain, its missing parts supplied by reference TRBV5-1 and TRBJ2-1, is KAGVTQTPRYLIKTRGQQVTLSCSPISGHRSVSWYQQTPGQGLQFLFEYFSETQRNKGNFPGRFSGRQFSNSRSEMNVSTLELGDSALYLCASSLGVNEQFFGPGTRLTVL.